This T cell receptor (beta chain) appears in the sequencing data of a study of blood T cell repertoires in COVID-19. Measured with immunoSEQ multiplex PCR; TCRdb has only the in-frame clones, and not every one. This repertoire shows around 270,000 clones, roughly 88% found once; its top ten account for approximately 3.4%. This clone turned up a few times. One junction end does not reproduce the germline sequence, and a read error may be involved. This CDR3 is 15 amino acids long. Germline CDR1 is SGHRS and CDR2 is YFSETQ. Sequencing was done on a sample of PBMCs or T cells enriched from blood (not recorded which). The chain carries TRBV5-1 and TRBJ1-1, with TRBD1 as a possible D gene (6 bases). This TCR derives from a woman in her 40s who had been exposed to COVID-19. CDR3 coding DNA: TGTGCCAGCAGCTTGGATACAGGGCGGAACACTGAAGCTTTCTTT. Translation gives CASSLDTGRNTEAFF.